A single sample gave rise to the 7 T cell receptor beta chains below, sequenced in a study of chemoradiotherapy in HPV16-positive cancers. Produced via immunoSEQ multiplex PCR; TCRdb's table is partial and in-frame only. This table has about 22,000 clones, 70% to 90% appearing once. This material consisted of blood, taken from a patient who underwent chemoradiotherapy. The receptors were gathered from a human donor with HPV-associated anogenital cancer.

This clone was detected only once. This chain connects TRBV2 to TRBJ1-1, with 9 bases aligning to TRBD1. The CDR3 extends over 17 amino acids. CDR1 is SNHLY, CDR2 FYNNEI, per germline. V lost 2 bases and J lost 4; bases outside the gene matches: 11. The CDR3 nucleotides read TGTGCCAGCAGTGAATACCGGGACAGGGAGTTGAGCACTGAAGCTTTCTTT. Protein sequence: CASSEYRDRELSTEAFF.

DNA for the CDR3: TGTGCCAGCAGCAAAGTTTCCGCGCCAAACCCCAGCAATCAGCCCCAGCATTTT. It specifies CASSKVSAPNPSNQPQHF. The chain is built from TRBV21-1 and TRBJ1-5. TRBV21-1 is a recognized pseudogene. This CDR3 comprises 18 residues.

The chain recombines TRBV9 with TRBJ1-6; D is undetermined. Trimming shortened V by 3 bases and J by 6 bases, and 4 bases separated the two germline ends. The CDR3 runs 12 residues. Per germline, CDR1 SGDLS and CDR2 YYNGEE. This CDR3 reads CASSAGNSPLHF. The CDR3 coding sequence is TGTGCCAGCAGCGCGGGTAATTCACCCCTCCACTTT.

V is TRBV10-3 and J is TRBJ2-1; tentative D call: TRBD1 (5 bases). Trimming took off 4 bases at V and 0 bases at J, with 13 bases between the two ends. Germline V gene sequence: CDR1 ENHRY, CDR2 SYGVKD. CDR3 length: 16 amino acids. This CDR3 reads CAISGQGPASYNEQFF. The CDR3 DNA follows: TGTGCCATCAGTGGTCAGGGTCCTGCCTCCTACAATGAGCAGTTCTTC.

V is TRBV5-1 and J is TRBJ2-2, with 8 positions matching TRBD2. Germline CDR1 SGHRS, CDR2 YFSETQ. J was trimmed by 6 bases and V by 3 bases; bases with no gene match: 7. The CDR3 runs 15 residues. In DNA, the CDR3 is TGCGCCAGCAGCTCCGGGGGGGCCCGTTCCGGGGAGCTGTTTTTT. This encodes CASSSGGARSGELFF.

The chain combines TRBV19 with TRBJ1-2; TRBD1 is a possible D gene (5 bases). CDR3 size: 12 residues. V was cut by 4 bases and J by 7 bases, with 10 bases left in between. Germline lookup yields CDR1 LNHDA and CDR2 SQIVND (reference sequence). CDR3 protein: CASSNRGLGYTF. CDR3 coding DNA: TGTGCCAGTAGTAATCGGGGACTTGGCTACACCTTC.

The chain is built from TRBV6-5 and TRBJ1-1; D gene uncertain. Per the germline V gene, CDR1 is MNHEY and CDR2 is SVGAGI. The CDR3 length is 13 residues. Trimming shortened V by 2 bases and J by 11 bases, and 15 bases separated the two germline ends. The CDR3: CASSYGGNSGAFF. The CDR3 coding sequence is TGTGCCAGCAGTTACGGCGGGAACTCTGGCGCTTTCTTT.